This TCR beta chain was identified during a study of OX40 agonist ivuxolimab in advanced cancers. Study findings and constraints: Some patients who did not respond also had low normalized T-cell clonal expansion. Clonal expansion was seen in CD4+ and CD8+ blood T cells by week 6 at 0.1 to 3.0 mg/kg.

Trimming took 2 bases from V and 0 from J; bases not matched to a gene: 7. This CDR3 spans 16 amino acids. In germline, CDR1 is SQVTM, CDR2 ANQGSEA. On this clone: The antigen remains unidentified.

Produced via immunoSEQ multiplex PCR; TCRdb's table is partial and in-frame only. This sample yields some 68,000 clones, of which roughly nine tenths are seen a single time; over 2% belongs to the top ten. The source of this sequence is an adult with an advanced solid tumor such as melanoma, head and neck, liver or kidney cancer. The sequencing used CD4+ or CD8+ T cells sorted from blood, collected in a trial of the OX40 agonist ivuxolimab. This rearrangement joins TRBV29-1 to TRBJ2-4; 7 bases line up with TRBD2. The CDR3 bases are TGCAGCGTTGAAAAACTAGCGACCATAGCCAAAAACATTCAGTACTTC. It encodes CSVEKLATIAKNIQYF. Based on the CDR3 plus reference TRBV29-1 and TRBJ2-4, the full variable domain is SAVISQKPSRDICQRGTSLTIQCQVDSQVTMMFWYRQQPGQSLTLIATANQGSEATYESGFVIDKFPISRPNLTFSTLTVSNMSPEDSSIYLCSVEKLATIAKNIQYFGAGTRLSVL.